This T cell receptor (beta chain) was captured in a study of T cell repertoires in cytomegalovirus infection. Study in general: Recently described HLA-C-restricted plus well-studied HLA-B-restricted CMV epitopes were used. Matching HLA type, along with CMV infection, was indicated by public TCR beta signatures.

Germline V lookup: CDR1 LGHNT, CDR2 FRNRAP. The CDR3 consists of 17 residues. V shed 0 bases and J shed 0 bases, with 12 bases lying between them. One entry per CDR3 protein results from TCRdb running MiXCR on the reads. The table records 160,000 or so distinct CDR3 sequences, approximately 21% of them present only once. Findings of the study overall: There were carriers of CMV plus the relevant HLA, and cumulative public TCR beta family frequency identified them.

Details on this clonotype: Its antigen is not identified.

This clonotype was obtained from a human donor in good health (CMV status not recorded). Some clones in this sample may be carry-over from other donors' samples. Sample: CD8+ T cells from cultured PBMCs, taken from culture after CMV antigen stimulation. The chain carries TRBV12-5 and TRBJ1-3, with no clear D. The CDR3 DNA reads as TGTGCTAGTGGTTTGGTACAGACACTGAGCTCTGGAAACACCATATATTTT. Protein: CASGLVQTLSSGNTIYF.